This entry is about one TCR beta chain. The antigen remains unidentified. The repertoire was sequenced with immunoSEQ multiplex PCR; TCRdb's copy has only in-frame clones and lacks some. The sample includes roughly 19,000 clones, 76% of them seen just once. This sample is drawn from a study of CD4 T cells in relation to SARS-CoV-2 and coronaviruses. Turning to the study itself: Controls used an HIV-1 Nef peptide pool or no peptide.

Unexposed donor CD4+ T cells date from 2011-2018, before the COVID-19 pandemic. After roughly 9 days of culture, CD4+ T cells were isolated. As cell numbers allowed, unexposed-donor CD4+ T cells faced SARS-CoV-2 S/N and four cold-coronavirus spikes. V dropped 0 bases and J dropped 0; count of bases not matched to a gene: 0. This CDR3 contains 15 residues. Germline CDR1 reads SGHRS; CDR2 reads YFSETQ. Study outcomes and limitations: Samples before the pandemic and after infection were not matched within any donor.

The specimen was CD4+ T cells from PBMCs, cultured in vitro. The V call is TRBV5-1, the J call TRBJ1-1; the match to TRBD1 covers 9 bases. The source of this sequence is a human donor in good health. The CDR3 spells CASSLGTGVNTEAFF. DNA of the CDR3: TGCGCCAGCAGCTTGGGGACAGGGGTGAACACTGAAGCTTTCTTT.